This T cell receptor (beta chain) was profiled in a study of Ad26.COV2.S vaccination and SARS-CoV-2 variants. The length of the CDR3 is 15 residues. Germline CDR1 is SGDLS and CDR2 is YYNGEE. The ends lost 4 bases at V and 1 base at J; junction bases unmatched: 4. The treatment: 15 to 20 received Ad26.COV2.S at low or high dose, single or two shots; about 5 received placebo; per-sample allocation not given. It was on day 63 after the first vaccine or placebo injection that samples were taken. Some clones are missing from TCRdb's copy, which holds only in-frame ones; the method was immunoSEQ multiplex PCR. The sample consists of about half a million clones, roughly nine tenths of them appearing once.

The V and J genes are TRBV9 and TRBJ2-2; 7 nucleotides line up with TRBD1. The TCR sequence derives from a person between 18 and 60 years old who received the Ad26.COV2.S COVID-19 vaccine or a placebo. This specimen was peripheral blood, taken in a trial of Ad26.COV2.S vaccine versus placebo. This chain's CDR3 is CASSTRTGNTGELFF. CDR3 coding DNA: TGTGCCAGCAGCACCCGGACAGGGAACACCGGGGAGCTGTTTTTT.